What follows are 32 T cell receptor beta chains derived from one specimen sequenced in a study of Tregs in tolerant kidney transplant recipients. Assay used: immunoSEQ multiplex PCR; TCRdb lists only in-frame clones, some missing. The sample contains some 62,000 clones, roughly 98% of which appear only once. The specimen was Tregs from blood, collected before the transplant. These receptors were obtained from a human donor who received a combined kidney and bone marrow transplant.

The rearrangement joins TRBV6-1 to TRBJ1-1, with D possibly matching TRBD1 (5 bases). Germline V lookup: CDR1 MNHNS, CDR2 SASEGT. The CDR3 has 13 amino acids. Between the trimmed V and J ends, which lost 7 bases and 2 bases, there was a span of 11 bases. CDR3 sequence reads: CASTKGFNTEAFF. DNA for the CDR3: TGTGCCAGCACGAAGGGGTTTAACACTGAAGCTTTCTTT.

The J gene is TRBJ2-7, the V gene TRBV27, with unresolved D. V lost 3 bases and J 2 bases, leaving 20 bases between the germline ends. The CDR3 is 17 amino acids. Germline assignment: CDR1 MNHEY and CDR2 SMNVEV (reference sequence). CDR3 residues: CASSLGPVRSDTYEQYF. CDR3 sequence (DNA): TGTGCCAGCAGTTTGGGCCCCGTTAGGTCAGACACCTACGAGCAGTACTTC.

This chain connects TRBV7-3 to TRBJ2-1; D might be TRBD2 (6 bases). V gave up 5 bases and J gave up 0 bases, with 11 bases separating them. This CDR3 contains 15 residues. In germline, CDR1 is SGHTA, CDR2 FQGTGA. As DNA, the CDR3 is TGTGCCAGCAGCCTGAGCGGGTACTCCTACAATGAGCAGTTCTTC. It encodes CASSLSGYSYNEQFF.

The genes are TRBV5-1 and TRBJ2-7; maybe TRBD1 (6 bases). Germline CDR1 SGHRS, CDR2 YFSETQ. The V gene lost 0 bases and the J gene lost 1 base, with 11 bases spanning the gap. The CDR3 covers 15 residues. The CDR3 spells CASSLGDKGSYEQYF. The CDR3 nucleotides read TGCGCCAGCAGCTTGGGGGACAAGGGTTCCTACGAGCAGTACTTC.

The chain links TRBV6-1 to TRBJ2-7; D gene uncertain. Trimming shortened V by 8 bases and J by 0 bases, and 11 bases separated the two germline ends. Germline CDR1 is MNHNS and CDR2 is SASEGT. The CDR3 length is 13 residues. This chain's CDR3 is CASRYSTSYEQYF. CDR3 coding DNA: TGTGCCAGCCGCTACAGTACCTCCTACGAGCAGTACTTC.

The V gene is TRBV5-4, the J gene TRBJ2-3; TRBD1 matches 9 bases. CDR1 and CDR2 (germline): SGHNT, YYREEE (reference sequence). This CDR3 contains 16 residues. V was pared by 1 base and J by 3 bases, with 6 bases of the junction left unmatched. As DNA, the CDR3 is TGTGCCAGCAGCTTGAGGACAGGGGCAAGTACAGATACGCAGTATTTT. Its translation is CASSLRTGASTDTQYF.

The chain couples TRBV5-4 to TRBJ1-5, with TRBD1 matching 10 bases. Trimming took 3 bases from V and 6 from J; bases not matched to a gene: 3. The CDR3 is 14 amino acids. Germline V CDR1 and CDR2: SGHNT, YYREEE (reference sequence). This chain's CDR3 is CASSSGTGAQPQHF. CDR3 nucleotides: TGTGCCAGCAGCTCCGGGACAGGGGCTCAGCCCCAGCATTTT. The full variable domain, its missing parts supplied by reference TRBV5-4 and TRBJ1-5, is ETGVTQSPTHLIKTRGQQVTLRCSSQSGHNTVSWYQQALGQGPQFIFQYYREEENGRGNFPPRFSGLQFPNYSSELNVNALELDDSALYLCASSSGTGAQPQHFGDGTRLSIL.

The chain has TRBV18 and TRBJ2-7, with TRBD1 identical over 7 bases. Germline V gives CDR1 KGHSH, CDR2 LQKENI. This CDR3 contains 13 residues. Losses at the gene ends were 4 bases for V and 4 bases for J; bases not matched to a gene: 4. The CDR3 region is CASSRGQRYEQYF. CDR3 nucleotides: TGTGCCAGCTCACGGGGACAGCGGTACGAGCAGTACTTC.

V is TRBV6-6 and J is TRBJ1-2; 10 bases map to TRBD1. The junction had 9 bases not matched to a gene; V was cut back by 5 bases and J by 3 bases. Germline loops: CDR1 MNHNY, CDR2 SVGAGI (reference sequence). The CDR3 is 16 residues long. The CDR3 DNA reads TGTGCCAGCAGTCGCAGATCCGGGACAGGGGACTATGGCTACACCTTC. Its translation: CASSRRSGTGDYGYTF.

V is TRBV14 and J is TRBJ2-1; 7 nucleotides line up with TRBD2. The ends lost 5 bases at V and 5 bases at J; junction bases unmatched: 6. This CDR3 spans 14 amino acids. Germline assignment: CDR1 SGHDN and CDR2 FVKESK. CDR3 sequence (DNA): TGTGCCAGCAGCTTACTTGGGGGGGACAATGAGCAGTTCTTC. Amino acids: CASSLLGGDNEQFF.

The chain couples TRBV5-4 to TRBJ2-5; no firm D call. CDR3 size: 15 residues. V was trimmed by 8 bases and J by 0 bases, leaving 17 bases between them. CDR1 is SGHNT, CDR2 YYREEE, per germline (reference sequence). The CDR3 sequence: CASSPGTINQETQYF. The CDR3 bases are TGTGCCAGTTCGCCCGGCACTATCAACCAAGAGACCCAGTACTTC.

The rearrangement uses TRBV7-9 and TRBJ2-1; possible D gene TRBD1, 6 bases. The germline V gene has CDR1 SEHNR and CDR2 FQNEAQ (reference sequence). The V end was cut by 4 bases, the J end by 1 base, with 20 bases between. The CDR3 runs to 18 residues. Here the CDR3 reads CASSSPQNTGPSYNEQFF. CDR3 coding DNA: TGTGCCAGCAGCTCCCCACAGAACACAGGGCCTTCCTACAATGAGCAGTTCTTC.

The CDR3 DNA reads as TGTGCCAGCAGCCCCTCGGGAGCCCTAATGGGTGAAAAACTGTTTTTT. Amino acid sequence: CASSPSGALMGEKLFF. This chain links TRBV7-2 with TRBJ1-4; D ambiguous. The CDR3 spans 16 residues. The germline V gene encodes CDR1 SGHTA and CDR2 FQGNSA. Trimming shortened V by 5 bases and J by 7 bases, and 20 bases separated the two germline ends.

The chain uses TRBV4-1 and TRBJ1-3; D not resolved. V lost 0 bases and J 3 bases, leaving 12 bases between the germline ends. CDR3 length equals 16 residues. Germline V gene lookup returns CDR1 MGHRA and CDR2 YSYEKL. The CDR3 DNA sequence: TGCGCCAGCAGCCAAGATACGGGAATAGGTGGAAACACCATATATTTT. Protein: CASSQDTGIGGNTIYF.

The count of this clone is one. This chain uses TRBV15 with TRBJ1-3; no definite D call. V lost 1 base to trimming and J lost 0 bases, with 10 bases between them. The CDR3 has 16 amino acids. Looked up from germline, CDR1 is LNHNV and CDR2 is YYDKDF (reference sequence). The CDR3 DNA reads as TGTGCCACCAGCAGAGTTCACGGGATCTCTGGAAACACCATATATTTT. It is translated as CATSRVHGISGNTIYF.

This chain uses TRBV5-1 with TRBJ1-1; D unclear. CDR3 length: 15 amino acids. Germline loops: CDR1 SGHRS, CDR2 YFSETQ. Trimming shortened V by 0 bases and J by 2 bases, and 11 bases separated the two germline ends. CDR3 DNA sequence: TGCGCCAGCAGCTTGGAATTGGCTGGCAACACTGAAGCTTTCTTT. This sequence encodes CASSLELAGNTEAFF. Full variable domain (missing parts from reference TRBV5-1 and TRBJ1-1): KAGVTQTPRYLIKTRGQQVTLSCSPISGHRSVSWYQQTPGQGLQFLFEYFSETQRNKGNFPGRFSGRQFSNSRSEMNVSTLELGDSALYLCASSLELAGNTEAFFGQGTRLTVV.

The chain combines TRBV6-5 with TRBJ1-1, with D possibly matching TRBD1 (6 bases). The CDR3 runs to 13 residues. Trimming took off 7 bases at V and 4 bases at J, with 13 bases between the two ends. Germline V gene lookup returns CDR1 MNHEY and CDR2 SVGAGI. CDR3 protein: CASNIRGGTEAFF. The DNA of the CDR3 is TGTGCCAGCAATATAAGGGGGGGCACTGAAGCTTTCTTT.

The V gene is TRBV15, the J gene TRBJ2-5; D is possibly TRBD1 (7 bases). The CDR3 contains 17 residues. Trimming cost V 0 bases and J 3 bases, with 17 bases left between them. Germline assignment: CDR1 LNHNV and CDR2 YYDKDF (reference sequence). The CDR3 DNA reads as TGTGCCACCAGCAGAGATAAGTTTGGCAGGGGGGAAGAGACCCAGTACTTC. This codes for CATSRDKFGRGEETQYF.

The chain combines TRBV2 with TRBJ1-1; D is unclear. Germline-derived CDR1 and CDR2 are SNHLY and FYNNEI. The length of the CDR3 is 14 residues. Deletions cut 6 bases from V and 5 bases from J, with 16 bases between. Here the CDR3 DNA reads TGTGCCAGCAGGCGGGCTGGGCCGGGGACTGAAGCTTTCTTT. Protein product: CASRRAGPGTEAFF.

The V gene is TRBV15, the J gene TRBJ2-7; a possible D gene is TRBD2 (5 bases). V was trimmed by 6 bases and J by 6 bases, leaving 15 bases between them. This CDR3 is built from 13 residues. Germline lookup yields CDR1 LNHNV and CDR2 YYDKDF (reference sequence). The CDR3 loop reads CATSPGRSAEQYF. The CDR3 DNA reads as TGTGCCACCAGTCCGGGGAGATCGGCCGAGCAGTACTTC.

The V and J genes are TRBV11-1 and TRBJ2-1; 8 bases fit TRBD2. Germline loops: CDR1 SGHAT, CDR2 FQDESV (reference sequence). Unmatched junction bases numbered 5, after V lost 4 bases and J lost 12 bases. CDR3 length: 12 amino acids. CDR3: CASSYVRGGQFF. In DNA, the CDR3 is TGTGCCAGCAGCTATGTCCGGGGGGGGCAGTTCTTC.

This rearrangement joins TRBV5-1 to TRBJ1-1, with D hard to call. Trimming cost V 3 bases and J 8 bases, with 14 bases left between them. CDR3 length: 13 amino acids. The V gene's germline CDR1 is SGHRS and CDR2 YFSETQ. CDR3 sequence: CASSSFEGDEAFF. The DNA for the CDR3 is TGCGCCAGCAGCTCGTTCGAAGGAGACGAAGCTTTCTTT.

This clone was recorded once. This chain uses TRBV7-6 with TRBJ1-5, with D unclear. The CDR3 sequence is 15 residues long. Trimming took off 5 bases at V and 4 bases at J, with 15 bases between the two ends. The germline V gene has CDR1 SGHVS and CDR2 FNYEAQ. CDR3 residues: CASSLSPGRNQPQHF. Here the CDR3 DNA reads TGTGCCAGCAGCCTGAGTCCCGGGAGAAATCAGCCCCAGCATTTT.

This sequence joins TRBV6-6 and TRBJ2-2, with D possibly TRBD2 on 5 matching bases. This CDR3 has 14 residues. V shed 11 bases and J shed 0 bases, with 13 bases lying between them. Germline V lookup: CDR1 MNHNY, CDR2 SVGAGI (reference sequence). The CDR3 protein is CAARGNSNTGELFF. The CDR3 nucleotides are TGTGCCGCCCGGGGAAATTCGAACACCGGGGAGCTGTTTTTT.

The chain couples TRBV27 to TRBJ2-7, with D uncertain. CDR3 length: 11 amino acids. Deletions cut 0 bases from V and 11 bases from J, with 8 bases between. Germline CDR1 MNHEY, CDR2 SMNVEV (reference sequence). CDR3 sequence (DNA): TGTGCCAGCAGTTTATCGAGGATGAAGTACTTC. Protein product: CASSLSRMKYF.

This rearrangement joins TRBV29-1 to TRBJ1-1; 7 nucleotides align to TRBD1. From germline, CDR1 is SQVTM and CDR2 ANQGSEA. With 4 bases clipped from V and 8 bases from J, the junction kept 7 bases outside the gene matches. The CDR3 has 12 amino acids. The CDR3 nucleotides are TGCAGCGTTGTAGGGGGCTGGAGGGAAGCTTTCTTT. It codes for CSVVGGWREAFF.

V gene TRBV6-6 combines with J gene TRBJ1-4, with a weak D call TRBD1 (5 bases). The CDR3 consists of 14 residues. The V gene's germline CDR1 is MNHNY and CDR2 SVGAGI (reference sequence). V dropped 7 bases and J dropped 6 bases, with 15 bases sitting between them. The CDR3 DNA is TGTGCCAGCATCGACGACAGTTCTCATGAAAAACTGTTTTTT. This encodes CASIDDSSHEKLFF.

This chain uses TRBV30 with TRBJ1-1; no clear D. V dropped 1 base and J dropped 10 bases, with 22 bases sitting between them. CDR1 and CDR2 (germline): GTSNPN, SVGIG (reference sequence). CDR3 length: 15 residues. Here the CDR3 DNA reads TGTGCCTGGAGTGGAAAGCCGGCCGGAGCTAAGGCAGCTTTCTTT. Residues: CAWSGKPAGAKAAFF.

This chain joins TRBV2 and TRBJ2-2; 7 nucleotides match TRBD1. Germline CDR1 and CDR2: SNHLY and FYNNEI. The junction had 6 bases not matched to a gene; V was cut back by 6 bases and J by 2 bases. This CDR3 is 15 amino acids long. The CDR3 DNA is TGTGCCAGCAGCCTGACAGGGCCCAACACCGGGGAGCTGTTTTTT. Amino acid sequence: CASSLTGPNTGELFF.

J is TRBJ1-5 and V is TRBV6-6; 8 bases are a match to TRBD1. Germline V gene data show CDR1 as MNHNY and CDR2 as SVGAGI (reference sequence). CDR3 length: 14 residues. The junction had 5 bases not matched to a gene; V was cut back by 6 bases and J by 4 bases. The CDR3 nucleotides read TGTGCCAGCAGCCAGACAGGGGAGAATCAGCCCCAGCATTTT. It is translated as CASSQTGENQPQHF.

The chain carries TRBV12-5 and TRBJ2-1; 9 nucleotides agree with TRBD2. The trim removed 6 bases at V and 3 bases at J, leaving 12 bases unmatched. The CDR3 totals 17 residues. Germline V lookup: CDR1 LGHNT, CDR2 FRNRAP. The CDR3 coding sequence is TGTGCTAGTGGCCGCGGGACCGCTAGCGGGATCTACAATGAGCAGTTCTTC. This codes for CASGRGTASGIYNEQFF.

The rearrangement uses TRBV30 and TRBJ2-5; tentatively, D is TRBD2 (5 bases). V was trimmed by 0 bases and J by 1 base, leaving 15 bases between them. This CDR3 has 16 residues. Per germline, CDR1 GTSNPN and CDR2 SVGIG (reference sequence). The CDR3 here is CAWSVPRVSGQETQYF. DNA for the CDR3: TGTGCCTGGAGTGTACCGCGGGTGTCCGGCCAAGAGACCCAGTACTTC.